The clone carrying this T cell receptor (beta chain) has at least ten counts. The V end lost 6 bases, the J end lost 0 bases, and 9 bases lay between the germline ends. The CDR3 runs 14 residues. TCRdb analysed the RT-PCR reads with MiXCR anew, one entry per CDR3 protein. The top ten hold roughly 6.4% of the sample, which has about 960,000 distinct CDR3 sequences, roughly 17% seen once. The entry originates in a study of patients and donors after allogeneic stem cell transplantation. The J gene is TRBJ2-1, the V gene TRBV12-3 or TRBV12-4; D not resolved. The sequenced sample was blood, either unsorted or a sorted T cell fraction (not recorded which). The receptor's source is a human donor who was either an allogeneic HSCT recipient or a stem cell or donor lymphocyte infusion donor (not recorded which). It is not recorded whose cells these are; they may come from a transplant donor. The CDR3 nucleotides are TGTGCCAGCAGACCCTTAAGCTCCTACAATGAGCAGTTCTTC. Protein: CASRPLSSYNEQFF.